This T cell receptor beta chain is from a study of shared clonotypes between healthy human individuals. Study-level background: Each donor's CD8 memory used one plate, CD8 naive two, each CD4 subset three.

Here immunoSEQ multiplex PCR was the method, and the copy in TCRdb shows in-frame clones only, minus some. The sample yields around 2,000,000 clones, roughly 94% seen once. The CDR3 sequence is 14 residues long. Looked up from germline, CDR1 is SGHDN and CDR2 is FVKESK. V lost 5 bases, J lost 3 bases, and 12 bases lay in between. CD45RO-negative cells were positively selected for CCR7, leaving out terminally differentiated effector memory CD45RA+ cells. The study enrolled healthy HIV-negative adults without recent acute infections or vaccinations as donors. The source is a man aged 18-30 years in good health. Sequences were obtained from naive CD8+ T cells sorted from blood. V and J are TRBV14 and TRBJ2-3, with TRBD1 as a possible D gene (6 bases). The CDR3 DNA reads as TGTGCCAGCAGCTGGGAACAGGGAACAGATACGCAGTATTTT. This gives the protein CASSWEQGTDTQYF.